This TCR beta chain stems from a study of OX40 agonist ivuxolimab in advanced cancers. Findings and limits, study-wide: Dose levels from 0.1 to 3.0 mg/kg saw CD4+ and CD8+ blood T cells expand clonally by week 6. Clonal expansion in partial responders at 0.1-3.0 mg/kg ranked among the lowest.

Sequencing was performed with immunoSEQ multiplex PCR; in TCRdb, only in-frame clones are kept and a portion is missing. The sample includes about 48,000 clones, approximately 85% of them seen just once. The sample holds one count of this clone. As yet, its antigen is unknown. CDR3 length: 15 residues. Germline CDR1 is MRHNA and CDR2 is SNTAGT. J lost 7 bases, V lost 5 bases, and 4 bases had no gene match. Blood samples were obtained at baseline, cycle 4 day 1, and cycle 7 day 1. The clonotype originates from an adult with an advanced solid tumor such as melanoma, head and neck, liver or kidney cancer. The rearrangement links TRBV6-4 to TRBJ2-1; 14 nucleotides align to TRBD2. Here the sequenced sample was CD4+ or CD8+ T cells sorted from blood, taken in a trial of the OX40 agonist ivuxolimab. Here the CDR3 reads CASSQGLAGVNEQFF. For the CDR3, the DNA is TGTGCCAGCAGTCAGGGACTAGCGGGAGTAAATGAGCAGTTCTTC.